Listed below are T cell receptor beta chains from one sample, sequenced in a study of Ad26.COV2.S vaccination and SARS-CoV-2 variants. Repertoires were generated with immunoSEQ multiplex PCR, while TCRdb's copy carries only in-frame clones and drops some. The data show about 400,000 clones, 70% to 90% seen once. This specimen was peripheral blood, taken in a trial of Ad26.COV2.S vaccine versus placebo. All receptors derive from a person between 18 and 59 years old who received the Ad26.COV2.S COVID-19 vaccine or a placebo. Each CDR3 is given with its conserved first and last residue. D genes are given only for firm matches. Clone size is given for some rows only: seen once, a few or many times, or a class if the clone is expanded.

J | V | size | D | DNA | CDR3
TRBJ2-1 | TRBV9 | . | TRBD2 | TGTGCCAGCAGCGTAGGGAAGGGCGGGAGTGGGAATGAGCAGTTCTTC | CASSVGKGGSGNEQFF
TRBJ2-7 | TRBV3-1/TRBV3-2 | . | TRBD2 | TGTGCCAGCTCGCTAGCGGGAGGTCTCGTGGTCGAGCAGTACTTC | CASSLAGGLVVEQYF
TRBJ2-5 | TRBV28 | . | TRBD1 | TGTGCCAGCAGGCCCGACAGGGCCGGGTACCAAGAGACCCAGTACTTC | CASRPDRAGYQETQYF
TRBJ2-4 | TRBV7-2 | . | . | TGTGCCAGCAGCCTCAGACTAGCCAAAAACATTCAGTACTTC | CASSLRLAKNIQYF
TRBJ1-1 | TRBV29-1 | . | . | TGCAGCGTTGAAGGGTCGGGAGAAGCTTTCTTT | CSVEGSGEAFF
TRBJ1-2 | TRBV19 | . | . | TGTGCCAGTAGTATCGACGGAACTAACTATGGCTACACCTTC | CASSIDGTNYGYTF
TRBJ2-1 | TRBV11-3 | . | TRBD2 | TGTGCCAGCAGCCCCTTTCTAGCGGGAGGCAAGAGCTCCTACAATGAGCAGTTCTTC | CASSPFLAGGKSSYNEQFF
TRBJ2-1 | TRBV9 | . | TRBD1 | TGTGCCAGCAGCGCAATTGGACAGGGAGGCAATGAGCAGTTCTTC | CASSAIGQGGNEQFF
TRBJ1-2 | TRBV27 | . | . | TGTGCCAGCAGTTTTGGCGGGCGAAGGGACTATGGCTACACCTTC | CASSFGGRRDYGYTF
TRBJ2-1 | TRBV24-1 | once | TRBD1 | TGTGCCACCAGTGATATCAGGGCAGGGGGCAGCTATGAGCAGTTCTTC | CATSDIRAGGSYEQFF
TRBJ1-6 | TRBV24-1 | . | . | TGTGCCACCAGTGATTCCGGGACACTAAATTCACCCCTCCACTTT | CATSDSGTLNSPLHF
TRBJ2-4 | TRBV30 | . | . | TGTGCCTGGAGTCTGGGTGGAGCCAAAAACATTCAGTACTTC | CAWSLGGAKNIQYF
TRBJ2-7 | TRBV28 | . | TRBD1 | TGTGCCAGCAGTTTACTTGGGACAGGGGATAACGAGCAGTACTTC | CASSLLGTGDNEQYF
TRBJ2-5 | TRBV5-1 | . | . | TGCGCCAGCAGCTTGGGGCAGGCCGGGGAGACCCAGTACTTC | CASSLGQAGETQYF
TRBJ1-2 | TRBV9 | . | . | TGTGCCAGCAGCGATCCCCGGGGCACCTACTATGGCTACACCTTC | CASSDPRGTYYGYTF
TRBJ2-1 | TRBV9 | . | TRBD2 | TGTGCCAGCAGCCTTATAGCGGGAGATACGAATGAGCAGTTCTTC | CASSLIAGDTNEQFF
TRBJ1-1 | TRBV9 | . | . | TGTGCCAGCAGCGGCGGGGACACTGAAGCTTTCTTT | CASSGGDTEAFF
TRBJ2-7 | TRBV10-3 | . | . | TGTGCCATCAGGGTGGGCGGATCCTACGAGCAGTACTTC | CAIRVGGSYEQYF
TRBJ2-3 | TRBV5-1 | . | . | TGCGCCAGCAGCTTGGAAGGACAGCGAGATACGCAGTATTTT | CASSLEGQRDTQYF
TRBJ1-1 | TRBV10-3 | . | . | TGTGCCATCAGTGGCCAGGTAGACACTGAAGCTTTCTTT | CAISGQVDTEAFF
TRBJ2-5 | TRBV7-9 | . | . | TGTGCCAGCAGGCCAGAGGGGGTGGAGACCCAGTACTTC | CASRPEGVETQYF
TRBJ2-7 | TRBV19 | . | . | TGTGCCAGTAGTCGACGGGGTTCCTACGAGCAGTACTTC | CASSRRGSYEQYF
TRBJ2-2 | TRBV9 | . | . | TGTGCCAGCAGCGTAGACAGGCTGGCCGGGGAGCTGTTTTTT | CASSVDRLAGELFF
TRBJ2-6 | TRBV30 | once | . | TGTGCCTGGAGTGGGGCTTACTCTGGGGCCAACGTCCTGACTTTC | CAWSGAYSGANVLTF
TRBJ2-4 | TRBV30 | . | TRBD2 | TGTGCCTGGAGTTGGCTAGCGGGACCCAAAAACATTCAGTACTTC | CAWSWLAGPKNIQYF
TRBJ1-3 | TRBV29-1 | . | TRBD1 | TGCAGCGCCCGGGCCCCTCCGGGACAGGGGGACTCTGGAAACACCATATATTTT | CSARAPPGQGDSGNTIYF
TRBJ1-1 | TRBV27 | . | . | TGTGCCAGCAGTTACGCCCCGGGGGTGAACACTGAAGCTTTCTTT | CASSYAPGVNTEAFF
TRBJ1-2 | TRBV6-5 | . | TRBD1 | TGTGCCAGCAGGGTGGGACAGGGGACTGGCTACACCTTC | CASRVGQGTGYTF
TRBJ1-1 | TRBV3-1/TRBV3-2 | . | . | TGTGCCAGCAGCCAAGATGGCAGGGGACCCAACACTGAAGCTTTCTTT | CASSQDGRGPNTEAFF
TRBJ1-1 | TRBV5-6 | . | . | TGTGCCAGCAGCTTGGGGCGGTCGAACACTGAAGCTTTCTTT | CASSLGRSNTEAFF
TRBJ2-5 | TRBV11-2 | once | . | TGTGCCAGCAGCTTAGGTAGGGGGATCAAAGAGACCCAGTACTTC | CASSLGRGIKETQYF
TRBJ2-1 | TRBV24-1 | . | TRBD1 | TGTGCCACCAGTGGGTCCAGGGGGCAGGGGTTTAACAATGAGCAGTTCTTC | CATSGSRGQGFNNEQFF
TRBJ2-1 | TRBV5-1 | . | . | TGCGCCAGCAAGGCGGAGACAGCCTCCTACAATGAGCAGTTCTTC | CASKAETASYNEQFF
TRBJ2-7 | TRBV6-2/TRBV6-3 | . | TRBD2 | TGTGCCAGCAGTGTAGCGGGAGCCACCTACGAGCAGTACTTC | CASSVAGATYEQYF
TRBJ2-1 | TRBV7-8 | few | . | TGTGCCAGCAGCTTAGCGGGGAGGAATGAGCAGTTCTTC | CASSLAGRNEQFF
TRBJ2-1 | TRBV19 | . | . | TGTGCCAGTAGTATAGGATATCACGACAATGAGCAGTTCTTC | CASSIGYHDNEQFF
TRBJ2-7 | TRBV10-3 | . | TRBD2 | TGTGCCATCAGTGCGGTATCTAGCGGGCCCTACATCGTCTACGAGCAGTACTTC | CAISAVSSGPYIVYEQYF
TRBJ2-2 | TRBV10-2 | . | . | TGCGCCAGCAGTTCCACGGGTAGCGGCGCGAACACCGGGGAGCTGTTTTTT | CASSSTGSGANTGELFF
TRBJ1-1 | TRBV3-1/TRBV3-2 | . | . | TGTGCCAGCAGCCAAATGGGAAACCAAGCTTTCTTT | CASSQMGNQAFF
TRBJ2-1 | TRBV28 | . | TRBD1 | TGTGCCAGCAGCCTTAGACAGGGGGCAAATGAGCAGTTCTTC | CASSLRQGANEQFF
TRBJ2-4 | TRBV9 | once | . | TGTGCCAGCAGCCTTGCAGCAGGGGGAGGCAAAAACATTCAGTACTTC | CASSLAAGGGKNIQYF
TRBJ2-3 | TRBV24-1 | . | . | TGTGCCACCAGTGACCCCGGCACTGGTACGCAGTATTTT | CATSDPGTGTQYF
TRBJ1-2 | TRBV6-6 | . | TRBD1 | TGTGCCAGCAAGACAGGGATAGCCTATGGCTACACCTTC | CASKTGIAYGYTF
TRBJ1-2 | TRBV5-1 | . | . | TGCGCCAGCAGCCCGGGGAGGGGTTACGACTATGGCTACACCTTC | CASSPGRGYDYGYTF
TRBJ1-4 | TRBV2 | once | TRBD1 | TGTGCCAGCACCCTAGATAGGGACAGGGGTAATGAAAAACTGTTTTTT | CASTLDRDRGNEKLFF
TRBJ1-5 | TRBV28 | . | . | TGTGCCAGCAGTAGGCGTTTCGGACAAATGAATCAGCCCCAGCATTTT | CASSRRFGQMNQPQHF